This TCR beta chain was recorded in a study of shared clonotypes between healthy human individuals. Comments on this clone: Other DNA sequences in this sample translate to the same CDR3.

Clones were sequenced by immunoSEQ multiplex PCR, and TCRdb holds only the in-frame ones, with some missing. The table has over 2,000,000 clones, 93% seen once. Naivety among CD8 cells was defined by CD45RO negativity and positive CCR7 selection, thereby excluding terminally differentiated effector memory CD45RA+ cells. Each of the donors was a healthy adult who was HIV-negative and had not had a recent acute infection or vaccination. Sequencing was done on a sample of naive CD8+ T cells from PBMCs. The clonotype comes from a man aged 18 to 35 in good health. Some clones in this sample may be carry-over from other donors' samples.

Here the CDR3 DNA reads TGTGCCAGCAGTTTAACTAGGGAGCAGTACTTC. Amino acid sequence: CASSLTREQYF. The J gene is TRBJ2-7, the V gene TRBV11-2; D might be TRBD2 (5 bases). Trimming took off 6 bases at V and 7 bases at J, with 10 bases between the two ends. The CDR3 consists of 11 residues. Germline values: CDR1 SGHAT, CDR2 FQNNGV.